This T cell receptor (beta chain) appears in the sequencing data of a study of cytomegalovirus exposure and HLA in healthy donors. Germline CDR1 is MDHEN and CDR2 is SYDVKM. V gave up 9 bases and J gave up 3 bases, with 11 bases separating them. The CDR3 is made up of 12 amino acids. The study ran its PCR with 60 Vbeta and 13 Jbeta primers. Repertoires were generated with immunoSEQ multiplex PCR, while TCRdb's copy carries only in-frame clones and drops some. This sample contains about 160,000 clones. This receptor was taken from a woman in her fifties or sixties in good health and CMV-seronegative. The chain uses TRBV28 and TRBJ1-1; D call uncertain. The sequencing input was PBMCs. The CDR3 region is CAREPLDTEAFF. The CDR3 DNA reads TGTGCCAGGGAGCCCTTGGACACTGAAGCTTTCTTT.